This T cell receptor (beta chain) stems from a study of shared clonotypes between healthy human individuals. At the level of the study: Every donor yielded three CD4 naive, three CD4 memory, two CD8 naive and one CD8 memory plate.

V was trimmed by 5 bases and J by 4 bases, leaving 14 bases between them. Germline CDR1 reads SGHAT; CDR2 reads FQNNGV. The CDR3 sequence is 14 residues long. Whole-study findings and limits: Sampling used blood alone; tissue repertoires probably differ.

In regard to this clone: Its antigen is undetermined.

Each subset's genomic DNA was shared equally among a number of immunoSEQ plates. For sorted subsets, about 200 ng DNA per replicate equaled about 31,000 T cell genomes. Only in-frame clones appear in the TCRdb table, and some are missing; sequencing was by immunoSEQ multiplex PCR. The sample comprises around 700,000 clones, about two thirds of which are singletons, and 1.8% rests with the top ten. The sequencing sample was made of memory CD4+ T cells sorted from blood. The subset here: CD45RA-negative fraction. The sequence was collected from a woman in her 30s in good health. V gene TRBV11-2 combines with J gene TRBJ1-1, with D perhaps matching TRBD1 (6 bases). The CDR3: CASSLTGRGTEAFF. The CDR3 coding sequence is TGTGCCAGCAGCCTTACAGGGAGGGGCACTGAAGCTTTCTTT.